This TCR beta chain comes out of a study of Graves' ophthalmopathy and Graves' hyperthyroidism. Study-wide background: Peripheral blood samples were taken at initial diagnosis, before any treatment. Points from the study as a whole: Most clonotypes expanded in thyroid above 0.001 frequency were present in blood too.

As regards this clonotype: Its specificity is unknown. One end of the junction fails to match germline, which may point to a read error.

For repertoire sequencing, the TCR beta CDR3 regions were amplified from RNA transcripts. Amplification began with first-round RT-PCR using HTBI primers, then second-round multiplex PCR was performed. TCRdb processed the multiplex PCR reads anew with MiXCR; each CDR3 protein has one entry. The sample comprises approximately 500,000 distinct CDR3 sequences, approximately 15% of which are singletons, and roughly 9.8% rests with the top ten. Germline V gene lookup returns CDR1 LGHNT and CDR2 FRNRAP. The CDR3 is 13 residues long. Source material: blood. This chain joins TRBV12-5 and TRBJ1-5, with TRBD1 as a possible D gene (5 bases). The receptor was derived from a woman in her twenties or thirties with Graves' ophthalmopathy. The CDR3 region has the DNA TGTGATAGTGGTTTACCGGGGGGGTGGCCCCAGCATTTT. It encodes CDSGLPGGWPQHF.